A selection of T cell receptor beta chains follows, all from one sample in a study of T cell responses to AZD1222 COVID-19 vaccine. Using immunoSEQ multiplex PCR, the repertoire was profiled, and TCRdb retains in-frame clones only, with some absent. Found here are fewer than 85,000 clones, approximately 89% of them singletons; the top ten hold 7.5% to 10%. This sample comprised peripheral blood, obtained 28 days after the second AZD1222 dose. The receptors were sampled from an adult who received the AZD1222 COVID-19 vaccine. The CDR3 runs from the conserved cysteine through the conserved F or W. The D gene is left open where the match is weak. Clone size, where shown, is once, few, many, or a class for clones that have expanded.

CASQRDPGWETQYF | TGTGCCAGCCAAAGGGACCCCGGATGGGAGACCCAGTACTTC | TRBV6-5 | . | . | TRBJ2-5
CASSYTGGGYNEKLFF | TGTGCCAGCAGCTACACGGGGGGAGGATATAATGAAAAACTGTTTTTT | TRBV5-5 | . | . | TRBJ1-4
CASSYDGKPQHF | TGTGCCAGCAGTTACGACGGCAAGCCCCAGCATTTT | TRBV6-6 | . | few | TRBJ1-5
CASSFTGGQGGSNYGYTF | TGTGCCAGCAGCTTTACCGGGGGCCAGGGCGGCAGCAACTATGGCTACACCTTC | TRBV7-9 | . | . | TRBJ1-2
CATTGTGYGYTF | TGTGCCACTACCGGGACAGGCTATGGCTACACCTTC | TRBV19 | TRBD1 | . | TRBJ1-2
CASSLDPREQYF | TGTGCCAGCAGCCTTGACCCCCGGGAGCAGTACTTC | TRBV14 | . | . | TRBJ2-7
CASSSDPRAGLYEQYF | TGTGCCAGCAGCTCGGACCCCCGGGCAGGGCTCTACGAGCAGTACTTC | TRBV5-4 | . | . | TRBJ2-7
CASSRDRGRAFF | TGTGCCAGCTCAAGGGACAGGGGCAGGGCTTTCTTT | TRBV18 | TRBD1 | . | TRBJ1-1
CASSERQGTMNTEAFF | TGCGCCAGCAGCGAAAGACAGGGAACAATGAACACTGAAGCTTTCTTT | TRBV5-1 | TRBD1 | . | TRBJ1-1
CASSRWWRQAVADTEAFF | TGCGCCAGCAGCCGATGGTGGCGGCAGGCCGTGGCGGACACTGAAGCTTTCTTT | TRBV5-1 | . | . | TRBJ1-1
CASSWRGLGEAFF | TGTGCCAGCAGTTGGAGGGGGCTTGGTGAAGCTTTCTTT | TRBV6-6 | TRBD1 | . | TRBJ1-1
CASSRQQPNTEAFF | TGCGCCAGCAGCCGACAGCAACCAAACACTGAAGCTTTCTTT | TRBV5-1 | . | once | TRBJ1-1
CASSLSPGRPLYNEQFF | TGCGCCAGCAGCCTGTCACCCGGGAGACCCCTCTACAATGAGCAGTTCTTC | TRBV5-1 | . | . | TRBJ2-1
CASSFGLTGETYEQYF | TGCGCCAGCAGCTTCGGGTTGACGGGGGAAACCTACGAGCAGTACTTC | TRBV5-1 | . | . | TRBJ2-7
CASSPWGSYGYTF | TGTGCCAGCTCACCTTGGGGCTCCTATGGCTACACCTTC | TRBV18 | . | . | TRBJ1-2
CASYLGFRDGYTF | TGTGCCAGCTATCTTGGGTTCAGGGATGGCTACACCTTC | TRBV12-3/TRBV12-4 | . | . | TRBJ1-2
CASSPARGNTGELFF | TGTGCCAGCAGCCCGGCAAGGGGGAACACCGGGGAGCTGTTTTTT | TRBV3-1/TRBV3-2 | . | . | TRBJ2-2
CASSPGGGNSGNTIYF | TGTGCCAGCTCACCGGGCGGCGGAAACTCTGGAAACACCATATATTTT | TRBV18 | . | . | TRBJ1-3
CASSYRLAGGPGEQFF | TGTGCCAGCAGTTACAGGCTAGCGGGAGGGCCGGGTGAGCAGTTCTTC | TRBV6-5 | TRBD2 | . | TRBJ2-1
CASSLAASGQETQYF | TGCGCCAGCAGCTTGGCGGCTAGCGGGCAAGAGACCCAGTACTTC | TRBV5-1 | TRBD2 | once | TRBJ2-5
CASSLSLAGQETQYF | TGTGCCAGCAGCTTATCACTAGCGGGGCAAGAGACCCAGTACTTC | TRBV7-9 | TRBD2 | . | TRBJ2-5
CASSEGGGGNQPQHF | TGTGCCAGCAGTGAAGGCGGGGGGGGCAATCAGCCCCAGCATTTT | TRBV2 | . | few | TRBJ1-5
CASYGQDNEQFF | TGTGCCAGCTACGGACAAGACAATGAGCAGTTCTTC | TRBV18 | . | . | TRBJ2-1
CASSIGTGSWYGYTF | TGTGCCAGTAGTATAGGGACAGGGTCATGGTATGGCTACACCTTC | TRBV19 | TRBD1 | . | TRBJ1-2
CASSPRQGDTGELFF | TGTGCCAGCTCACCAAGACAGGGGGACACCGGGGAGCTGTTTTTT | TRBV18 | TRBD1 | . | TRBJ2-2